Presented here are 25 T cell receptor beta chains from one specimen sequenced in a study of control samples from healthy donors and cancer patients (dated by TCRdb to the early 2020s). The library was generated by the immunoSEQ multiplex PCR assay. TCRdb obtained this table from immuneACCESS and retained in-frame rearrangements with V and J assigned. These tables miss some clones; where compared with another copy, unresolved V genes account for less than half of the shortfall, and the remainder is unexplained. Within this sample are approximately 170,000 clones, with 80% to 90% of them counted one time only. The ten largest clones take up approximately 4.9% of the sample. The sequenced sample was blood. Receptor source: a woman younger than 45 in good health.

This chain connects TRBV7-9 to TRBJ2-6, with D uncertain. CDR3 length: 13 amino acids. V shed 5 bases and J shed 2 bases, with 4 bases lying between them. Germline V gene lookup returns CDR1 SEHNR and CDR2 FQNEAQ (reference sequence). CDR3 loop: CASSTPGANVLTF. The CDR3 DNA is TGTGCCAGCAGCACCCCTGGGGCCAACGTCCTGACTTTC.

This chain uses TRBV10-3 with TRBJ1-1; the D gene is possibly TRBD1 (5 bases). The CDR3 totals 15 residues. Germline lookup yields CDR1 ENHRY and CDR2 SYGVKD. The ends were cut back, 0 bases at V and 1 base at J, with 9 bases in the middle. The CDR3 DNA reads TGTGCCATCAGTGAGTCGGGGGGGAGGAACACTGAAGCTTTCTTT. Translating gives CAISESGGRNTEAFF.

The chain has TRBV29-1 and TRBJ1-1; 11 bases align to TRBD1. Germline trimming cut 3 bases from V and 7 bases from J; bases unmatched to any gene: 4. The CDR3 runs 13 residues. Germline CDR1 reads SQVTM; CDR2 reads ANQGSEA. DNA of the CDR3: TGCAGCGTTGACGGACAGGGGGCGCGTGAAGCTTTCTTT. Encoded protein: CSVDGQGAREAFF.

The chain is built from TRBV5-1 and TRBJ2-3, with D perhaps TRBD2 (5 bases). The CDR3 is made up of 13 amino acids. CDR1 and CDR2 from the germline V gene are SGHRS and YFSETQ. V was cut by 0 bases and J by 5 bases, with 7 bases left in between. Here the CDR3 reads CASSLAGIDTQYF. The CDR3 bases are TGCGCCAGCAGCTTGGCGGGGATAGATACGCAGTATTTT.

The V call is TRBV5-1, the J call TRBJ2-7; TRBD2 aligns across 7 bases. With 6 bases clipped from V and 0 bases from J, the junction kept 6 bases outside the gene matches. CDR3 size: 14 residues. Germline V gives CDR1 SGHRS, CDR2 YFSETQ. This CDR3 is CASKVGGSSYEQYF. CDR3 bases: TGCGCCAGCAAGGTGGGGGGGAGCTCCTACGAGCAGTACTTC.

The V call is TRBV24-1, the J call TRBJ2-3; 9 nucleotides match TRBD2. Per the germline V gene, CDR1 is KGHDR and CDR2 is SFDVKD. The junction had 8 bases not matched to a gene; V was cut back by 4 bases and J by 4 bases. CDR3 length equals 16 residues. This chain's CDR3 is CATSDSIAGASDTQYF. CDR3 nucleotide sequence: TGTGCCACCAGTGACTCAATAGCGGGGGCGTCAGATACGCAGTATTTT.

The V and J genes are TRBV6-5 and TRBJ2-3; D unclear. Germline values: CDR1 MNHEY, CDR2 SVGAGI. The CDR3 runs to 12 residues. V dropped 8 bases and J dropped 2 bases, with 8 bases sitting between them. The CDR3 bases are TGTGCCAGCGCCACCTCCACAGATACGCAGTATTTT. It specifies CASATSTDTQYF.

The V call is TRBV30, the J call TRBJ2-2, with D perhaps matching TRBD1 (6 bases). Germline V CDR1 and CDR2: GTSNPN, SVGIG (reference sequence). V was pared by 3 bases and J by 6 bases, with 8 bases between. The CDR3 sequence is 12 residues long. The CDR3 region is CAWRQGPGELFF. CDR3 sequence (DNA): TGTGCCTGGAGACAGGGCCCCGGGGAGCTGTTTTTT.

CDR3 in DNA: TGTGCCAGCAGCCCTCCCGTTGGGGCGGCAGATACGCAGTATTTT. Encoded protein: CASSPPVGAADTQYF. The J gene is TRBJ2-3, the V gene TRBV11-2, with a tentative D call TRBD1 (5 bases). Germline values: CDR1 SGHAT, CDR2 FQNNGV. Trimming left V 5 bases short and J 4 bases short, with 16 bases between. The CDR3 is 15 residues long.

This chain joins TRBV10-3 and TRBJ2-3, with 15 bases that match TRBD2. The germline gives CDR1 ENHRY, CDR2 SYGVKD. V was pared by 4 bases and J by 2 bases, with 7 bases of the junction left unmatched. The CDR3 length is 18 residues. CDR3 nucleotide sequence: TGTGCCATCAGTGGTGGGACTAGCGGGAGGAAAAACACAGATACGCAGTATTTT. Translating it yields CAISGGTSGRKNTDTQYF.

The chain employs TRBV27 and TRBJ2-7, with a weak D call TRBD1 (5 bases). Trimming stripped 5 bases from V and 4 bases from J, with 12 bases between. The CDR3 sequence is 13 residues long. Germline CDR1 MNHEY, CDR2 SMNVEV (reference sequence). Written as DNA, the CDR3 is TGTGCCAGCAGTGGGGCGCCTGGATACGAGCAGTACTTC. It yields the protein CASSGAPGYEQYF.

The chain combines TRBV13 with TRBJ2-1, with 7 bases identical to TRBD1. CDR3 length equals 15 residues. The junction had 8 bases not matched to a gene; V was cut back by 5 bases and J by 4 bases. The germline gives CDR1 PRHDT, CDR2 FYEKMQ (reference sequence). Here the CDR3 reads CASSPGQKLYNEQFF. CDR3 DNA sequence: TGTGCCAGCAGCCCGGGACAGAAATTATACAATGAGCAGTTCTTC.

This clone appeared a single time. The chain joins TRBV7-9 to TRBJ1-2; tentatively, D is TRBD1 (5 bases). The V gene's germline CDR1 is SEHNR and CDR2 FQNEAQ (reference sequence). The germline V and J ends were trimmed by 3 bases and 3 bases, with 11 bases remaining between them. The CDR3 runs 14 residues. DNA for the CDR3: TGTGCCAGCAGCTTCATCCAGGGTCACTATGGCTACACCTTC. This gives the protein CASSFIQGHYGYTF.

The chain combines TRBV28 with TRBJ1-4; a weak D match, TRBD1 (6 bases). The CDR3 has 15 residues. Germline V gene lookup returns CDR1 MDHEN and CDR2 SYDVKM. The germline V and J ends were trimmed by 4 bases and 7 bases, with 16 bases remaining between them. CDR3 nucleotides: TGTGCCAGCAGTTCAAACAGGGACTTTCCTGAAAAACTGTTTTTT. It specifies CASSSNRDFPEKLFF.

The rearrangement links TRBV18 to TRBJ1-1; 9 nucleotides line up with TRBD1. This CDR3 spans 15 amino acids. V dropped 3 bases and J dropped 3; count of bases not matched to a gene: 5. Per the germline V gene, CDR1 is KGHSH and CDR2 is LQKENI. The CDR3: CASSPPQGAYTEAFF. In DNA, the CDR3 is TGTGCCAGCTCACCCCCACAGGGGGCGTACACTGAAGCTTTCTTT.

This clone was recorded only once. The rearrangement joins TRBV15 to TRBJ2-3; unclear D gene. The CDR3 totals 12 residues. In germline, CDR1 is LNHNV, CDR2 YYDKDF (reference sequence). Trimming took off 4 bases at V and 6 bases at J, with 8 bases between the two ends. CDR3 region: CATSILRDTQYF. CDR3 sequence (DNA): TGTGCCACCAGCATTCTTCGGGATACGCAGTATTTT. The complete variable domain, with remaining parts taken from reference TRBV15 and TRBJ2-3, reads DAMVIQNPRYQVTQFGKPVTLSCSQTLNHNVMYWYQQKSSQAPKLLFHYYDKDFNNEADTPDNFQSRRPNTSFCFLDIRSPGLGDTAMYLCATSILRDTQYFGPGTRLTVL.

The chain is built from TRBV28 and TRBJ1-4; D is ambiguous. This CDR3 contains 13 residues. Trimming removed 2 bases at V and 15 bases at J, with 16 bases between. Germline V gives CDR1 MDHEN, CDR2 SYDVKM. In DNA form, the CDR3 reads TGTGCCAGCAGTTTAAGATTGGGGTATAGGTTGTTTTTT. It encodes CASSLRLGYRLFF.

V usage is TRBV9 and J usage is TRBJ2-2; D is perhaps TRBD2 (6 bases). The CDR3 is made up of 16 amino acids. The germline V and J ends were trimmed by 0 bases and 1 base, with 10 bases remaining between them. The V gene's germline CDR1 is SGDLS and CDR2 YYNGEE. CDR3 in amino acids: CASSVVGRGNTGELFF. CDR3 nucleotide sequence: TGTGCCAGCAGCGTAGTTGGGCGGGGGAACACCGGGGAGCTGTTTTTT.

CDR3 in amino acids: CASSQVMETQYF. The CDR3 coding sequence is TGTGCCAGCAGCCAAGTAATGGAGACCCAGTACTTC. The genes are TRBV3-1 (or the pseudogene TRBV3-2) and TRBJ2-5; D is ambiguous. Trimming cost V 1 base and J 5 bases, with 5 bases left between them. Germline loops: CDR1 LGHDT, CDR2 YNNKEL (reference sequence). The CDR3 is 12 amino acids.

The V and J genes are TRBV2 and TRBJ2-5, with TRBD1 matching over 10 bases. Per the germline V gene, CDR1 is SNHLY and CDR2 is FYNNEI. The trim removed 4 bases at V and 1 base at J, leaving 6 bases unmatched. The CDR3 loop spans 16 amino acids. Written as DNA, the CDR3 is TGTGCCAGCAGTGGATGGGACAGGGGTTTCCAAGAGACCCAGTACTTC. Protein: CASSGWDRGFQETQYF.

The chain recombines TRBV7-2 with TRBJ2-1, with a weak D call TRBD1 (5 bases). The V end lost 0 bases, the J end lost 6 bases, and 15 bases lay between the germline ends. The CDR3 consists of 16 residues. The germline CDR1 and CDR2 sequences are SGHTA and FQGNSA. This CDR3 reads CASSLASRGIANEQFF. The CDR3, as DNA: TGTGCCAGCAGCTTAGCGAGTAGGGGAATCGCCAATGAGCAGTTCTTC.

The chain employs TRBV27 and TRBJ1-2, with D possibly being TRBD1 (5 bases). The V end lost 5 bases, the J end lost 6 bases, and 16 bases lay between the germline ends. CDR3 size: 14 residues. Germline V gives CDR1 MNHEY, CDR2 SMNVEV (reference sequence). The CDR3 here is CASSPRARGDGYTF. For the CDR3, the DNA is TGTGCCAGCAGTCCGAGGGCCCGAGGGGATGGCTACACCTTC.

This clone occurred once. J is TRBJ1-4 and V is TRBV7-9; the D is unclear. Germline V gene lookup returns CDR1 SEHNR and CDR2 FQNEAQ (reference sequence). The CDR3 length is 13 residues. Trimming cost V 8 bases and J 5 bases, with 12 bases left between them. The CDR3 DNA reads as TGTGCCAGCGGAGGTCAGCTAAATGAAAAACTGTTTTTT. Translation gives CASGGQLNEKLFF.

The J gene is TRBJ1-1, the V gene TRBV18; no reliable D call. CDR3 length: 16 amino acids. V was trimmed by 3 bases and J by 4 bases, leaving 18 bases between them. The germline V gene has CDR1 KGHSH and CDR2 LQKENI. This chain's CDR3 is CASSPFRTGMSTEAFF. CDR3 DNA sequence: TGTGCCAGCTCACCTTTTCGGACTGGAATGAGCACTGAAGCTTTCTTT. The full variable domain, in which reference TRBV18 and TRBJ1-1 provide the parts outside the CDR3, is NAGVMQNPRHLVRRRGQEARLRCSPMKGHSHVYWYRQLPEEGLKFMVYLQKENIIDESGMPKERFSAEFPKEGPSILRIQQVVRGDSAAYFCASSPFRTGMSTEAFFGQGTRLTVV.

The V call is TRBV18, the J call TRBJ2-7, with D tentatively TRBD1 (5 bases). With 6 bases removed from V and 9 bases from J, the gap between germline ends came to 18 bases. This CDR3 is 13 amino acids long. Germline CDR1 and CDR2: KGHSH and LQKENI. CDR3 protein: CASSTQGPSTQYF. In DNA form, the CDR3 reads TGTGCCAGCTCTACCCAGGGCCCTAGTACGCAGTACTTC. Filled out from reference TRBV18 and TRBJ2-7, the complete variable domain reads NAGVMQNPRHLVRRRGQEARLRCSPMKGHSHVYWYRQLPEEGLKFMVYLQKENIIDESGMPKERFSAEFPKEGPSILRIQQVVRGDSAAYFCASSTQGPSTQYFGPGTRLTVT.